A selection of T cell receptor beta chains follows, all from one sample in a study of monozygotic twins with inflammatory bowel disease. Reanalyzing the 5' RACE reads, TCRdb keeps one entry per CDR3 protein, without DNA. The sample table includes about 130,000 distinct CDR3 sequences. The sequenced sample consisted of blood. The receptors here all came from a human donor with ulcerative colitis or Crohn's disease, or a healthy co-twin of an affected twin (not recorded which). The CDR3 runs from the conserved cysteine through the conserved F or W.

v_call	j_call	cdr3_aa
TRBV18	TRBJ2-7	CASSPIASGRAFEQYF
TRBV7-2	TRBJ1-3	CASSQLFEGNTIYF
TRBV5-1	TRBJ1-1	CASSPENTEAFF
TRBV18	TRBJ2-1	CASFTGEGPYNEQFF
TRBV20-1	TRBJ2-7	CSATSGREVSYEQYF
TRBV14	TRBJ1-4	CASSRATGPNEKLFF
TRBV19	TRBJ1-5	CASSWSDSNQPQHF
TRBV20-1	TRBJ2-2	CSASVGSGTGELFF
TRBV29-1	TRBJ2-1	CSVSDLGHEQFF
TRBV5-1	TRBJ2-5	CASSPEWDQQETQYF
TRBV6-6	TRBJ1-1	CASTSPVNTEAFF
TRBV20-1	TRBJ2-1	CSATGTGENEQFF
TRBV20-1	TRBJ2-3	CSATLMTGVRADTQYF
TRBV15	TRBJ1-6	CATSREPLGGQAWDSPLHF
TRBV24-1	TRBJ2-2	CATSDSGRRALFF
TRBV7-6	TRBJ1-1	CASSPRSVGTEAFF
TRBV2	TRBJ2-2	CANTIGPGELFF
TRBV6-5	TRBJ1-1	CASSPNGETEAFF
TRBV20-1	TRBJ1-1	CSANTPGMAFF
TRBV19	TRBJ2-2	CVSTPRMAWTNTGELFF
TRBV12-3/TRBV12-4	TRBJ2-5	CASSSGRAGGEETQYF
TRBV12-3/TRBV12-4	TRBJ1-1	CASSFGADTEAFF